These 25 T cell receptor beta chains originate from one sample sequenced in a study of OX40 agonist ivuxolimab in advanced cancers. Clones were sequenced by immunoSEQ multiplex PCR, and TCRdb holds only the in-frame ones, with some missing. The data show some 95,000 clones, 92% seen once. Source: CD4+ or CD8+ T cells sorted from blood, taken in a trial of the OX40 agonist ivuxolimab. The receptors derive from an adult with an advanced solid tumor such as melanoma, head and neck, liver or kidney cancer.

The chain carries TRBV5-4 and TRBJ1-5; a possible D gene is TRBD1 (5 bases). The CDR3 totals 14 residues. The V gene lost 0 bases and the J gene lost 5 bases, with 9 bases spanning the gap. Looked up from germline, CDR1 is SGHNT and CDR2 is YYREEE (reference sequence). Here the CDR3 reads CASSLGGADQPQHF. CDR3 nucleotides: TGTGCCAGCAGCTTGGGAGGGGCAGATCAGCCCCAGCATTTT.

V usage is TRBV30 and J usage is TRBJ1-4; TRBD1 aligns across 9 bases. V was clipped by 8 bases and J by 10 bases; unmatched bases: 11. The CDR3 is made up of 13 amino acids. Germline values: CDR1 GTSNPN, CDR2 SVGIG (reference sequence). CDR3 nucleotides: TGTGCCGGAGGACAGGGGCGCGGGGGAAAACTGTTTTTT. Residues: CAGGQGRGGKLFF.

The chain has TRBV27 and TRBJ2-7; 8 bases are a match to TRBD1. CDR1 and CDR2 (germline): MNHEY, SMNVEV (reference sequence). The length of the CDR3 is 14 residues. With 2 bases clipped from V and 1 base from J, the junction kept 1 base outside the gene matches. CDR3 in DNA: TGTGCCAGCAGTTTACAGGGGGCTTCCTACGAGCAGTACTTC. This translates into CASSLQGASYEQYF.

This clone was seen only once. The CDR3 loop reads CASSPSRLYGYTF. As DNA, the CDR3 is TGTGCCAGCAGCCCCAGCCGCCTCTATGGCTACACCTTC. The chain links TRBV5-5 to TRBJ1-2; D call uncertain. V lost 4 bases and J 4 bases, leaving 11 bases between the germline ends. Germline V CDR1 and CDR2: SGHKS, YYEKEE (reference sequence). The CDR3 extends over 13 amino acids. Complete variable domain (other parts from reference TRBV5-5 and TRBJ1-2): DAGVTQSPTHLIKTRGQQVTLRCSPISGHKSVSWYQQVLGQGPQFIFQYYEKEERGRGNFPDRFSARQFPNYSSELNVNALLLGDSALYLCASSPSRLYGYTFGSGTRLTVV.

On this clone: An end of the junction differs from the germline gene, which may be a read error. The chain joins TRBV10-3 to TRBJ2-7; 8 bases align to TRBD2. Germline assignment: CDR1 ENHRY and CDR2 SYGVKD. This CDR3 contains 17 residues. DNA for the CDR3: TGTGCCAGCAGTCTTCAAGGGGTAGCGGGACGCTTCTACGAGCAGTACTTC. Encoded protein: CASSLQGVAGRFYEQYF.

J is TRBJ2-2 and V is TRBV7-3; no clear D gene. The germline gives CDR1 SGHTA, CDR2 FQGTGA. V lost 1 base and J lost 0, with 3 bases in between. The CDR3 contains 14 residues. CDR3 residues: CASSLSTNTGELFF. The CDR3 nucleotides are TGTGCCAGCAGCTTAAGCACGAACACCGGGGAGCTGTTTTTT.

This chain connects TRBV27 to TRBJ2-3; 7 nucleotides match TRBD2. CDR1 is MNHEY and CDR2 is SMNVEV in the germline V gene (reference sequence). The CDR3 contains 16 residues. The V segment lost 1 base and the J segment 3 bases; nucleotides outside the gene matches: 7. DNA for the CDR3: TGTGCCAGCAGTTTATTTGGAGGGCGGGAGACAGATACGCAGTATTTT. Protein product: CASSLFGGRETDTQYF.

This clone has only a few counts. The chain carries TRBV9 and TRBJ2-2; 7 nucleotides match TRBD2. The CDR3 length is 15 residues. The germline V gene encodes CDR1 SGDLS and CDR2 YYNGEE. After removal of 4 bases from V and 4 bases from J, the junction contained 7 bases not matched to a gene. This CDR3 is CASSTQTSPTGELFF. In DNA, the CDR3 is TGTGCCAGCAGCACCCAGACTAGCCCCACCGGGGAGCTGTTTTTT.

This clone was observed a single time. CDR3 DNA sequence: TGTGCCAGCAGTCCCATTGGGGGAGATACGCAGTATTTT. Amino acids: CASSPIGGDTQYF. The rearrangement joins TRBV6-6 to TRBJ2-3; the D call may be TRBD1 or TRBD2 (5 bases each). The CDR3 has 13 amino acids. V was clipped by 5 bases and J by 5 bases, with 11 bases between them. CDR1 is MNHNY, CDR2 SVGAGI, per germline (reference sequence).

The CDR3 DNA follows: TGTGCCAGCTCACCTAGGGAGGCTAGCACAGATACGCAGTATTTT. This gives the protein CASSPREASTDTQYF. V usage is TRBV18 and J usage is TRBJ2-3, with a tentative D call TRBD2 (6 bases). CDR3 size: 15 residues. The V gene's germline CDR1 is KGHSH and CDR2 LQKENI. Trimming removed 3 bases at V and 0 bases at J, with 10 bases between.

The V and J genes are TRBV6-5 and TRBJ2-7, with 7 bases lining up with TRBD1. There are 15 residues in the CDR3. Germline loops: CDR1 MNHEY, CDR2 SVGAGI. J was trimmed by 4 bases and V by 3 bases; bases with no gene match: 9. The CDR3 coding sequence is TGTGCCAGCAGTTATTCTCGGGACAGAAGATACGAGCAGTACTTC. It is translated as CASSYSRDRRYEQYF.

The chain joins TRBV9 to TRBJ2-5; D not resolved. CDR3 size: 14 residues. The germline V gene has CDR1 SGDLS and CDR2 YYNGEE. V shed 2 bases and J shed 0 bases, with 8 bases lying between them. The CDR3 reads CASSVAVYQETQYF. In nucleotides, the CDR3 is TGTGCCAGCAGCGTTGCTGTCTACCAAGAGACCCAGTACTTC.

A note on this clone: Distinct nucleotide sequences in the sample also encode this CDR3. V and J are TRBV30 and TRBJ2-2, with D perhaps matching TRBD1 or TRBD2 (5 bases each). Germline CDR1 is GTSNPN and CDR2 is SVGIG (reference sequence). Trimming shortened V by 0 bases and J by 2 bases, and 7 bases separated the two germline ends. The CDR3 covers 14 residues. The CDR3 here is CAWSVGPNTGELFF. CDR3 DNA sequence: TGTGCCTGGAGTGTGGGACCTAACACCGGGGAGCTGTTTTTT.

This clone came up once. This chain connects TRBV4-1 to TRBJ2-5; the match to TRBD2 covers 8 bases. Germline CDR1 MGHRA, CDR2 YSYEKL. The CDR3 has 15 residues. V lost 2 bases to trimming and J lost 9 bases; unmatched junction nucleotides: 11. The CDR3 bases are TGCGCCAGCAGCCAAACCCACGTCGAACTAGCGGCCCAGTACTTC. Translation: CASSQTHVELAAQYF.

The J gene is TRBJ2-3, the V gene TRBV7-6; D unclear. Deletions cut 3 bases from V and 3 bases from J, with 4 bases between. In germline, CDR1 is SGHVS, CDR2 FNYEAQ. CDR3 length: 12 amino acids. This CDR3 reads CASSFQTDTQYF. The DNA of the CDR3 is TGTGCCAGCAGCTTTCAAACAGATACGCAGTATTTT.

The chain employs TRBV19 and TRBJ2-7, with TRBD2 matching over 11 bases. Per germline, CDR1 LNHDA and CDR2 SQIVND (reference sequence). The length of the CDR3 is 14 residues. V gave up 6 bases and J gave up 3 bases; unmatched junction bases: 4. The DNA of the CDR3 is TGTGCCAGTAGACTAGCGGGAGATTTCTACGAGCAGTACTTC. It codes for CASRLAGDFYEQYF. Full variable domain (missing parts from reference TRBV19 and TRBJ2-7): DGGITQSPKYLFRKEGQNVTLSCEQNLNHDAMYWYRQDPGQGLRLIYYSQIVNDFQKGDIAEGYSVSREKKESFPLTVTSAQKNPTAFYLCASRLAGDFYEQYFGPGTRLTVT.

The rearrangement uses TRBV5-4 and TRBJ1-3; D ambiguous. V gave up 4 bases and J gave up 0 bases, with 17 bases separating them. Germline assignment: CDR1 SGHNT and CDR2 YYREEE (reference sequence). This CDR3 has 17 residues. Written as DNA, the CDR3 is TGTGCCAGCAGCCAAGATATAACGCCTTTCTCTGGAAACACCATATATTTT. Translating gives CASSQDITPFSGNTIYF.

The J gene is TRBJ1-5, the V gene TRBV6-1, with unresolved D. V shed 4 bases and J shed 3 bases, with 10 bases lying between them. Germline V lookup: CDR1 MNHNS, CDR2 SASEGT. The length of the CDR3 is 14 residues. This chain's CDR3 is CASSVISDNQPQHF. Here the CDR3 DNA reads TGTGCCAGCAGTGTAATCTCAGACAATCAGCCCCAGCATTTT.

The chain has TRBV18 and TRBJ2-1, with a possible D match to TRBD2 (6 bases). V lost 5 bases to trimming and J lost 1 base, with 9 bases between them. CDR3 length equals 14 residues. Germline loops: CDR1 KGHSH, CDR2 LQKENI. This chain's CDR3 is CASSSSGSYNEQFF. CDR3 DNA: TGTGCCAGCTCATCAAGCGGGTCCTACAATGAGCAGTTCTTC.

The genes are TRBV5-1 and TRBJ2-1; D may be TRBD1 or TRBD2 (6 bases each). The germline gives CDR1 SGHRS, CDR2 YFSETQ. V was shortened by 0 bases and J by 6 bases, with 16 bases between the two germline ends. The CDR3 has 16 amino acids. CDR3 sequence reads: CASSLVAGARGNEQFF. For the CDR3, the DNA is TGCGCCAGCAGCTTGGTTGCAGGGGCGCGGGGCAATGAGCAGTTCTTC. The entire variable domain, with the rest obtained from reference TRBV5-1 and TRBJ2-1, is as follows: KAGVTQTPRYLIKTRGQQVTLSCSPISGHRSVSWYQQTPGQGLQFLFEYFSETQRNKGNFPGRFSGRQFSNSRSEMNVSTLELGDSALYLCASSLVAGARGNEQFFGPGTRLTVL.

The CDR3 sequence is CASSKGLDPSTDTQYF. The CDR3 DNA follows: TGTGCCAGCAGCAAAGGACTCGACCCTTCCACAGATACGCAGTATTTT. The chain employs TRBV21-1 and TRBJ2-3; the table's D call, TRBD2, has no DNA check behind it. TRBV21-1 is flagged as a pseudogene. CDR3 length equals 16 residues.

The rearrangement links TRBV27 to TRBJ2-1; TRBD2 agrees at 9 bases. The germline V gene encodes CDR1 MNHEY and CDR2 SMNVEV (reference sequence). The CDR3 sequence is 15 residues long. J gave up 2 bases and V 2 bases, and 1 base lay outside the gene matches. The CDR3 reads CASSLAGGTYNEQFF. CDR3 in DNA: TGTGCCAGCAGTTTAGCGGGAGGGACCTACAATGAGCAGTTCTTC.

V usage is TRBV14 and J usage is TRBJ2-5, with D unclear. Germline values: CDR1 SGHDN, CDR2 FVKESK. CDR3 size: 11 residues. Between the trimmed V and J ends, which lost 5 bases and 2 bases, there was a span of 3 bases. The CDR3 DNA sequence: TGTGCCAGCAGCGAACAAGAGACCCAGTACTTC. Its protein product is CASSEQETQYF.

The chain has TRBV6-6 and TRBJ2-1; D perhaps matches TRBD1 (6 bases). Germline values: CDR1 MNHNY, CDR2 SVGAGI (reference sequence). The CDR3 has 15 residues. The V gene lost 6 bases and the J gene lost 0 bases, with 12 bases spanning the gap. CDR3: CASRIDRSSYNEQFF. Written as DNA, the CDR3 is TGTGCCAGCAGAATCGACAGGAGCTCCTACAATGAGCAGTTCTTC.

This clone was detected only a few times. The chain has TRBV7-6 and TRBJ1-2; the D gene is possibly TRBD1 (5 bases). The CDR3 extends over 15 amino acids. Germline CDR1 SGHVS, CDR2 FNYEAQ. Trimming cost V 5 bases and J 4 bases, with 17 bases left between them. The CDR3 DNA reads as TGTGCCAGCAGCCCTTCTCAAAACGGGGCCTATGGCTACACCTTC. It yields the protein CASSPSQNGAYGYTF.